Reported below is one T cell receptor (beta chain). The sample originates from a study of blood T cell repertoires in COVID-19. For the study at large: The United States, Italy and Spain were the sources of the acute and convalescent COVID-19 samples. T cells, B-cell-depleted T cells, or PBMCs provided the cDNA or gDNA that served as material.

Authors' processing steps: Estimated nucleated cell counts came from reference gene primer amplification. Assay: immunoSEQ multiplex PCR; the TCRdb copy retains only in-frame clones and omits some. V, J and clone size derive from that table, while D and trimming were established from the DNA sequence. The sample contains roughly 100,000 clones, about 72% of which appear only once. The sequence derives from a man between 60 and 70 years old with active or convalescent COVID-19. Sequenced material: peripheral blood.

Here the CDR3 DNA reads TGTGCCAGCCTTCCCCCTACAGGGCGGTCGAAAGGCTACACCTTC. Translated, it gives CASLPPTGRSKGYTF. The chain is built from TRBV6-5 and TRBJ1-2; D may be TRBD1 (6 bases). Trimming removed 8 bases at V and 8 bases at J, with 24 bases between. This CDR3 is 15 amino acids long. CDR1 is MNHEY, CDR2 SVGAGI, per germline.